Shown below are 30 T cell receptor beta chains from a single sample sequenced in a study of siplizumab effects on memory and regulatory T cells. The repertoire was sequenced with immunoSEQ multiplex PCR; TCRdb's copy has only in-frame clones and lacks some. The profile shows 95,000 to 100,000 clones, roughly 91% of them singletons. Input material: non-Treg CD4+ T cells sorted from blood. All receptors come from a human donor in good health.

This rearrangement joins TRBV19 to TRBJ2-1; D remains unclear. Trimming cost V 0 bases and J 8 bases, with 5 bases left between them. The germline V gene has CDR1 LNHDA and CDR2 SQIVND (reference sequence). The CDR3 totals 12 residues. The CDR3 sequence is CASSIEGDEQFF. The CDR3 DNA is TGTGCCAGTAGTATAGAGGGCGATGAGCAGTTCTTC.

This rearrangement joins TRBV30 to TRBJ1-4; D is ambiguous. Deletions cut 2 bases from V and 5 bases from J, with 12 bases between. CDR1 is GTSNPN and CDR2 is SVGIG in the germline V gene (reference sequence). There are 14 residues in the CDR3. This chain's CDR3 is CAWSSGRSNEKLFF. The DNA of the CDR3 is TGTGCCTGGAGTTCTGGCAGGTCAAATGAAAAACTGTTTTTT.

The chain uses TRBV7-9 and TRBJ1-2, with 8 bases aligning to TRBD1. From germline, CDR1 is SEHNR and CDR2 FQNEAQ (reference sequence). The trim removed 5 bases at V and 8 bases at J, leaving 7 bases unmatched. The CDR3 has 13 residues. CDR3 loop: CASSEGQGQGYTF. CDR3 sequence (DNA): TGTGCCAGCAGCGAAGGACAGGGTCAGGGCTACACCTTC.

V is TRBV6-5 and J is TRBJ1-5; D gene ambiguous. Looked up from germline, CDR1 is MNHEY and CDR2 is SVGAGI. The germline V and J ends were trimmed by 4 bases and 0 bases, with 10 bases remaining between them. This CDR3 comprises 15 residues. The CDR3 sequence: CASSSTAYSNQPQHF. The CDR3 DNA is TGTGCCAGCAGTTCAACAGCATATAGCAATCAGCCCCAGCATTTT.

The J gene is TRBJ1-5, the V gene TRBV9; 7 bases fit TRBD1. V gave up 3 bases and J gave up 3 bases; unmatched junction bases: 3. The CDR3 length is 14 residues. In germline, CDR1 is SGDLS, CDR2 YYNGEE. The CDR3 region has the DNA TGTGCCAGCAGCGGGGGACAGCCCAATCAGCCCCAGCATTTT. As protein: CASSGGQPNQPQHF.

The V and J genes are TRBV20-1 and TRBJ2-7, with D unresolved. The CDR3 is 11 amino acids. Germline V lookup: CDR1 DFQATT, CDR2 SNEGSKA (reference sequence). V gave up 2 bases and J gave up 6 bases, with 8 bases separating them. CDR3 sequence: CSARQQGEQYF. In DNA form, the CDR3 reads TGCAGTGCTAGACAGCAAGGCGAGCAGTACTTC.

The chain joins TRBV27 to TRBJ1-5, with D possibly TRBD1 on 6 matching bases. The ends were cut back, 6 bases at V and 4 bases at J, with 10 bases in the middle. There are 13 residues in the CDR3. Germline V lookup: CDR1 MNHEY, CDR2 SMNVEV (reference sequence). CDR3 residues: CASRTGSNQPQHF. CDR3 in DNA: TGTGCCAGCAGGACAGGTTCTAATCAGCCCCAGCATTTT.

This clone appeared a single time. The J gene is TRBJ2-1, the V gene TRBV6-1; D is unresolved. V was cut by 4 bases and J by 10 bases, with 8 bases left in between. The CDR3 length is 11 residues. Germline V gives CDR1 MNHNS, CDR2 SASEGT. The CDR3 region is CASSGSLEQFF. In nucleotides, the CDR3 is TGTGCCAGCAGTGGGTCCCTAGAGCAGTTCTTC.

The chain links TRBV7-2 to TRBJ2-1, with D tentatively TRBD2 (6 bases). Trimming shortened V by 2 bases and J by 0 bases, and 14 bases separated the two germline ends. CDR3 length: 17 residues. In germline, CDR1 is SGHTA, CDR2 FQGNSA. Here the CDR3 DNA reads TGTGCCAGCAGCTTACGGGGCGGGATGGTCTCCTACAATGAGCAGTTCTTC. Translated, it gives CASSLRGGMVSYNEQFF.

The rearrangement uses TRBV21-1 and TRBJ1-1. TRBV21-1 is recorded as a pseudogene. This CDR3 region has 14 residues. This CDR3 is CASNLLGTTTEAFF. The CDR3 coding sequence is TGTGCCAGCAACTTATTGGGTACAACAACTGAAGCTTTCTTT.

The V call is TRBV18, the J call TRBJ1-2, with 11 bases identical to TRBD1. The CDR3 sequence is 14 residues long. The V and J ends lost 5 bases and 8 bases, in that order; junction bases with no gene match: 7. In germline, CDR1 is KGHSH, CDR2 LQKENI. CDR3 DNA sequence: TGTGCCAGCTCATCGGACAGGGGGCTCAACGGCTACACCTTC. Protein: CASSSDRGLNGYTF.

V gene TRBV7-6 combines with J gene TRBJ1-1; 9 bases line up with TRBD1. The V segment lost 4 bases and the J segment 7 bases; nucleotides outside the gene matches: 1. The germline V gene has CDR1 SGHVS and CDR2 FNYEAQ. The CDR3 is 12 amino acids. In DNA, the CDR3 is TGTGCCAGCAGCTGGGGACAGGGTGAAGCTTTCTTT. This encodes CASSWGQGEAFF. The full variable domain, completed using reference TRBV7-6 and TRBJ1-1, is GAGVSQSPRYKVTKRGQDVALRCDPISGHVSLYWYRQALGQGPEFLTYFNYEAQQDKSGLPNDRFSAERPEGSISTLTIQRTEQRDSAMYRCASSWGQGEAFFGQGTRLTVV.

The chain employs TRBV27 and TRBJ2-4; 7 nucleotides align to TRBD2. The CDR3 is 13 residues long. The junction had 3 bases not matched to a gene; V was cut back by 3 bases and J by 7 bases. The V gene's germline CDR1 is MNHEY and CDR2 SMNVEV (reference sequence). CDR3 nucleotide sequence: TGTGCCAGCAGTTTTCTGGGAGGGAACATTCAGTACTTC. It is translated as CASSFLGGNIQYF.

The chain employs TRBV6-6 and TRBJ2-7; D gene uncertain. The CDR3 is 12 residues long. Deletions cut 2 bases from V and 6 bases from J, with 8 bases between. The germline V gene has CDR1 MNHNY and CDR2 SVGAGI (reference sequence). DNA for the CDR3: TGTGCCAGCAGTTACGATTCCGGCGAGCAGTACTTC. Protein sequence: CASSYDSGEQYF.

The chain links TRBV21-1 to TRBJ2-7; TRBD2 reflects the table's D call only, with no check against the DNA. TRBV21-1 is designated a pseudogene. The CDR3 has 14 amino acids. The CDR3 region has the DNA TGTGCCAGCAGCAACGGGTCGGGATCTTACGAGCAGTACTTC. As protein: CASSNGSGSYEQYF.

This clone has a single count. V and J are TRBV27 and TRBJ2-7; 8 bases are a match to TRBD2. V lost 6 bases to trimming and J lost 4 bases; unmatched junction nucleotides: 8. CDR1 is MNHEY, CDR2 SMNVEV, per germline (reference sequence). The CDR3 is made up of 14 amino acids. DNA of the CDR3: TGTGCCAGCAGACCCAGCGGGAGTGGGTACGAGCAGTACTTC. This translates into CASRPSGSGYEQYF.

The rearrangement joins TRBV28 to TRBJ1-1, with 7 bases that match TRBD1. There are 14 residues in the CDR3. The J segment lost 2 bases and the V segment lost 2 bases, leaving 2 bases of the junction unmatched. The germline gives CDR1 MDHEN, CDR2 SYDVKM. As DNA, the CDR3 is TGTGCCAGCAGTTTAGGAGGGGGCAACACTGAAGCTTTCTTT. This gives the protein CASSLGGGNTEAFF.

This clone was counted a single time. The chain recombines TRBV25-1 with TRBJ1-2; D is undetermined. This CDR3 comprises 11 residues. Per the germline V gene, CDR1 is MGHDK and CDR2 is SYGVNS. Deletions cut 6 bases from V and 8 bases from J, with 10 bases between. This CDR3 is CASSDGRGYTF. The CDR3 DNA reads TGTGCCAGCAGCGACGGCAGGGGCTACACCTTC.

The chain uses TRBV20-1 and TRBJ1-2, with D hard to call. V lost 6 bases to trimming and J lost 4 bases, with 6 bases between them. This CDR3 contains 10 residues. Per the germline V gene, CDR1 is DFQATT and CDR2 is SNEGSKA (reference sequence). The CDR3 spells CSAGFYGYTF. In DNA, the CDR3 is TGCAGTGCCGGCTTCTATGGCTACACCTTC.

The chain links TRBV10-3 to TRBJ2-2; D is possibly TRBD1 (6 bases). The CDR3 extends over 16 amino acids. Germline V CDR1 and CDR2: ENHRY, SYGVKD. V lost 6 bases to trimming and J lost 4 bases, with 18 bases between them. In DNA form, the CDR3 reads TGTGCCATCAGGAAGGGACAAGGGGATCCCACCGGGGAGCTGTTTTTT. It yields the protein CAIRKGQGDPTGELFF.

The rearrangement joins TRBV19 to TRBJ1-5, with 8 nucleotides matching TRBD1. Germline V lookup: CDR1 LNHDA, CDR2 SQIVND (reference sequence). The CDR3 length is 16 residues. V was pared by 4 bases and J by 0 bases, with 5 bases of the junction left unmatched. The CDR3 loop is CASSTTGGSSNQPQHF. DNA for the CDR3: TGTGCCAGTAGTACAACAGGGGGTAGTAGCAATCAGCCCCAGCATTTT.

The chain uses TRBV2 and TRBJ2-2, with TRBD2 matching 14 bases. CDR1 is SNHLY and CDR2 is FYNNEI in the germline V gene. Trimming cost V 6 bases and J 6 bases; bases outside gene matches: 3. The CDR3 contains 15 residues. The DNA of the CDR3 is TGTGCCAGCAGGGAGACTAGCGGGAGGGCCGGGGAGCTGTTTTTT. Its translation: CASRETSGRAGELFF.

DNA of the CDR3: TGTGCCAGCAGCTCAATTCGCCGGACTAATGAAAAACTGTTTTTT. Protein sequence: CASSSIRRTNEKLFF. The chain uses TRBV21-1 and TRBJ1-4. TRBV21-1 is a documented pseudogene. The CDR3 extends over 15 amino acids.

This chain connects TRBV19 to TRBJ1-2, with TRBD1 as a possible D gene (5 bases). The CDR3 is 15 residues long. Trimming stripped 2 bases from V and 5 bases from J, with 15 bases between. CDR1 and CDR2 (germline): LNHDA, SQIVND (reference sequence). The CDR3 DNA follows: TGTGCCAGTAGTATATCGCTGACAGCAAGATATGGCTACACCTTC. Its translation is CASSISLTARYGYTF.

The V gene is TRBV7-8, the J gene TRBJ1-5, with 8 positions matching TRBD1. The germline CDR1 and CDR2 sequences are SGHVS and FQNEAQ. The CDR3 spans 19 residues. V was pared by 7 bases and J by 2 bases, with 19 bases of the junction left unmatched. The CDR3 coding sequence is TGTGCCAGCACCCCCTCGCTGGCCAGGGGGCTTTTCGGCAATCAGCCCCAGCATTTT. Translation: CASTPSLARGLFGNQPQHF. The complete variable domain, with remaining parts taken from reference TRBV7-8 and TRBJ1-5, reads GAGVSQSPRYKVAKRGQDVALRCDPISGHVSLFWYQQALGQGPEFLTYFQNEAQLDKSGLPSDRFFAERPEGSVSTLKIQRTQQEDSAVYLCASTPSLARGLFGNQPQHFGDGTRLSIL.

Concerning this clone: One junction end disagrees with the germline gene, perhaps due to a read error. The genes are TRBV7-7 and TRBJ2-6; no firm D call. The CDR3 sequence is 13 residues long. Germline V gives CDR1 SSHAT, CDR2 FNYEAQ (reference sequence). As DNA, the CDR3 is TGTGCTAGCAGCCCGACCGGGGCCAACGTCCTGACTTTC. Translating gives CASSPTGANVLTF.

The chain carries TRBV6-6 and TRBJ2-7; TRBD2 agrees at 9 bases. Germline V lookup: CDR1 MNHNY, CDR2 SVGAGI (reference sequence). The V gene end was trimmed by 6 bases and the J gene end by 2 bases; junction bases not matched to a gene: 8. The CDR3 is made up of 15 amino acids. The CDR3 protein is CASSNLAGRTYEQYF. The CDR3 coding sequence is TGTGCCAGCAGCAATCTAGCGGGACGAACCTACGAGCAGTACTTC.

This clone has a single count. This chain connects TRBV29-1 to TRBJ1-3; D call uncertain. The CDR3 length is 15 residues. Germline CDR1 SQVTM, CDR2 ANQGSEA. The V and J ends lost 3 bases and 3 bases respectively, with 15 bases between them. CDR3 sequence reads: CSVDWRVLVGNTIYF. The CDR3 DNA sequence: TGCAGCGTTGATTGGAGGGTGTTAGTTGGAAACACCATATATTTT.

The chain uses TRBV29-1 and TRBJ2-1; either TRBD1 or TRBD2 may fit D (6 bases each). V lost 4 bases and J lost 8, with 15 bases in between. The length of the CDR3 is 13 residues. Germline V gene sequence: CDR1 SQVTM, CDR2 ANQGSEA. The CDR3 bases are TGCAGCGTTGTGGGGGGCCTTGGGGATGAGCAGTTCTTC. This sequence encodes CSVVGGLGDEQFF.

The chain links TRBV6-5 to TRBJ2-3, with TRBD1 matching over 7 bases. There are 13 residues in the CDR3. Losses at the gene ends were 4 bases for V and 4 bases for J; bases not matched to a gene: 2. The V gene's germline CDR1 is MNHEY and CDR2 SVGAGI. The CDR3 DNA is TGTGCCAGCAGTTTCGGGACAGCAGATACGCAGTATTTT. It specifies CASSFGTADTQYF.